This is a list of T cell receptor beta chains from one sample in a study of identical twins. A single record per CDR3 protein comes from TCRdb applying MiXCR to the 5' RACE reads. The data show around 230,000 distinct CDR3 sequences, with approximately 9% seen just once and just over 5% held by the top ten. Material for sequencing was memory (CD45RO+) T cells sorted from blood. The source is a young woman in good health. CDR3s include the opening cysteine and the closing phenylalanine or tryptophan. A D gene is named only where the DNA matches it firmly. The size entry is marked missing in some rows and otherwise reads once, few, many or a size class.

cdr3_nt cdr3_aa d_call v_call clone_size j_call
TGCGCCAGCAGCTTGGTTCCAGCCAAAAACATTCAGTACTTC CASSLVPAKNIQYF - TRBV5-1 - TRBJ2-4
TGTGCCAGCAGTTTAGCGGGACAGTTTAATGAAAAACTGTTTTTT CASSLAGQFNEKLFF TRBD1 TRBV12-3/TRBV12-4 - TRBJ1-4
TGCGCCAGCAGCTTGGACAGGCCGATCTACGAGCAGTACTTC CASSLDRPIYEQYF - TRBV5-1 few TRBJ2-7
TGCGCCAGCAGCCACGTCACAGATACGCAGTATTTT CASSHVTDTQYF - TRBV5-1 few TRBJ2-3
TGTGCCTGGATTATATTACGTCGCGGCACCATATATTTT CAWIILRRGTIYF - TRBV30 - TRBJ1-3
TGCAGTGCTAGAGGGGGTTCAGGGGGGTATGGCTACACCTTC CSARGGSGGYGYTF TRBD1 TRBV20-1 - TRBJ1-2
TGCGCCAGAATAACAGCTTCCTACGAGCAGTACTTC CARITASYEQYF - TRBV5-1 - TRBJ2-7
TGTGCCAGCAGTCAAAGCGGGGGGGCCAATGAGCAGTTCTTC CASSQSGGANEQFF TRBD2 TRBV6-1 - TRBJ2-1
TGTGCCAGCAGCTTACTTCCCGACAATGAGCAGTTCTTC CASSLLPDNEQFF - TRBV7-2 many TRBJ2-1
TGTGCCAGCAGCCGCGCCGGGACAGGGACCTCCTACGAGCAGTACTTC CASSRAGTGTSYEQYF TRBD1 TRBV3-1 few TRBJ2-7
TGTGCCAGCAGCGTGGGACAGACTAACTATGGCTACACCTTC CASSVGQTNYGYTF TRBD1 TRBV7-2 - TRBJ1-2
TGTGCCAGCAGCCGGAGACTAGCTGCGATGTCGGGCTCCTACAATGAGCAGTTCTTC CASSRRLAAMSGSYNEQFF TRBD2 TRBV3-1 few TRBJ2-1
TGTGCCAGCAGTTACCGGGGGCCGGGTAATGAAAAACTGTTTTTT CASSYRGPGNEKLFF - TRBV6-5 many TRBJ1-4
TGCGCCAGCAGCTTGGCCGACACCGGGGAGCTGTTTTTT CASSLADTGELFF - TRBV5-1 many TRBJ2-2
TGTGCCAGTCATGTTGCAACTAATGAAAAACTGTTTTTT CASHVATNEKLFF - TRBV2 - TRBJ1-4
TGTGCCAGCAGCCGACTAGCGGAGACCTACGAGCAGTACTTC CASSRLAETYEQYF TRBD2 TRBV28 - TRBJ2-7
TGCAGTGCTACGGGCCCTAAAGCGCAGTATTTT CSATGPKAQYF - TRBV20-1 few TRBJ2-3
TGTGCCAGCAGAACACTAGCGGGAGGCACAGATACGCAGTATTTT CASRTLAGGTDTQYF TRBD2 TRBV6-2/TRBV6-3 few TRBJ2-3
TGCGCCAGCAGCCAAGATCTGGCAGGGACCTACAATGAGCAGTTCTTC CASSQDLAGTYNEQFF - TRBV4-1 few TRBJ2-1
TGTGCCAGCAGCTTTTCCCCCGGGACGGTGACGGAGCTGTTTTTT CASSFSPGTVTELFF - TRBV5-6 - TRBJ2-2
TGTGCCATCAGTGAGTCGACAGTAAACACCGGGGAGCTGTTTTTT CAISESTVNTGELFF - TRBV10-3 - TRBJ2-2
TGCGCCAGCAGCCAAGATGCCCTGGCCTACGAGCAGTACTTC CASSQDALAYEQYF - TRBV4-3 many TRBJ2-7
TGCAGTGCTAGTACAGGGAACTATGGCTACACCTTC CSASTGNYGYTF - TRBV20-1 many TRBJ1-2
TGTGCCAGCAGCTTTCCGACTAGCGGGACGAACACCGGGGAGCTGTTTTTT CASSFPTSGTNTGELFF TRBD2 TRBV11-2 few TRBJ2-2
TGTGCCAGCAGCTTAGGCGGGGGGGCCTACAATGAGCAGTTCTTC CASSLGGGAYNEQFF TRBD2 TRBV7-2 - TRBJ2-1
TGTGCCAGCTCACCAACAAGGGATACGCAGTATTTT CASSPTRDTQYF - TRBV18 - TRBJ2-3
TGTGCCAGCAGCCAAGTCCAGGGGGAAAATACGCAGTATTTT CASSQVQGENTQYF TRBD1 TRBV3-1 few TRBJ2-3
TGTGCCAGCATCTTGGAGTCGACAGGGGCTGAGCCCCAGCATTTT CASILESTGAEPQHF TRBD1 TRBV5-6 - TRBJ1-5
TGTGCCAGTAGTATGGGGGGACTAGCGGCAAACAATGAGCAGTTCTTC CASSMGGLAANNEQFF TRBD2 TRBV19 many TRBJ2-1
TGTGCCAGCAGATCGGAGGTCTCGGGGGAGACCCAGTACTTC CASRSEVSGETQYF - TRBV28 - TRBJ2-5
TGTGCCAGCAGCGTGACAGCCTACGAGCAGTACTTC CASSVTAYEQYF - TRBV7-9 many TRBJ2-7
TGTGCCAGCAGCTTACAGCGCGGGTCCTACGAGCAGTACTTC CASSLQRGSYEQYF - TRBV7-2 few TRBJ2-7
TGTGCCAGCAGTTTAGAAAGCTATCCGCAGTATTTT CASSLESYPQYF - TRBV12-3/TRBV12-4 - TRBJ2-3
TGTGCCAGCAGCCGCCCCGGGCTCTTAAGGAACGAGCAGTACTTC CASSRPGLLRNEQYF - TRBV3-1 - TRBJ2-7
TGTGCCAGCAGTTTTGGCTCTGGGGCCAACGTCCTGACTTTC CASSFGSGANVLTF - TRBV12-3/TRBV12-4 many TRBJ2-6
TGTGCCAGCAGTGACACTAGCGGGGGGTCAGATACGCAGTATTTT CASSDTSGGSDTQYF TRBD2 TRBV6-4 - TRBJ2-3
TGTGCCAGCAGCGCCGGGGTACACAATGAGCAGTTCTTC CASSAGVHNEQFF - TRBV5-5 - TRBJ2-1
TGTGCCAGCAGCGCCAGGGGAGGGAACACTGAAGCTTTCTTT CASSARGGNTEAFF - TRBV7-9 few TRBJ1-1
TGTGCCAGCAATGCGAGACTAGGAGAGACCCAGTACTTC CASNARLGETQYF - TRBV2 - TRBJ2-5
TGTGCCAGCAGTTTAACCCCCATAGAAGGGTGGACCCAGTACTTC CASSLTPIEGWTQYF - TRBV28 - TRBJ2-5
TGCAGTGCTGAGCGGCGTGCGGGGGATACGCAGTATTTT CSAERRAGDTQYF - TRBV20-1 - TRBJ2-3
TGTGCCATCGTTTCCGGGACGGCCAACACAGATACGCAGTATTTT CAIVSGTANTDTQYF - TRBV10-3 many TRBJ2-3
TGTGCCAGCAGTCCGCGGTTGGGGAGCGGGGGAGGGTACAATGAGCAGTTCTTC CASSPRLGSGGGYNEQFF TRBD2 TRBV12-3/TRBV12-4 - TRBJ2-1
TGTGCCAGCAGTTTATTTGCAGGGAACTATGGCTACACCTTC CASSLFAGNYGYTF - TRBV27 few TRBJ1-2
TGTGCCAGCAGACTTGAAGTGGGTGGAGCTTTCTTT CASRLEVGGAFF - TRBV12-3/TRBV12-4 - TRBJ1-1
TGCGCCAGCAGTGAGTATAGCGGGTCGGGGTCCGAGCAGTACTTC CASSEYSGSGSEQYF TRBD2 TRBV10-1 - TRBJ2-7
TGCAGTGCTAGCCAGGGGGCGAGTGGGGCCAACGTCCTGACTTTC CSASQGASGANVLTF TRBD1 TRBV20-1 few TRBJ2-6
TGCAGTGCCAAACTAGGGTGGGCAGGTGAGAACTATGGCTACACCTTC CSAKLGWAGENYGYTF - TRBV20-1 - TRBJ1-2